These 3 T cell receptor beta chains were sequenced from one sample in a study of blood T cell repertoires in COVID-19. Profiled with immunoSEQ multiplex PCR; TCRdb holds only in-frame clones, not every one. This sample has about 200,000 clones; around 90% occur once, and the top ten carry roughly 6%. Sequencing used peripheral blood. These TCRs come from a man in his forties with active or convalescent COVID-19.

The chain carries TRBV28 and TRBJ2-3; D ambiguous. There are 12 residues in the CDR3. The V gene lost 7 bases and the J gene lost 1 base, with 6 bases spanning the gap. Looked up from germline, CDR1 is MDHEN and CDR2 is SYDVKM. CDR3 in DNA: TGTGCCAGCAATCAGGGCACAGATACGCAGTATTTT. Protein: CASNQGTDTQYF.

The CDR3 DNA follows: TGTGCCAGTAGTCCCGATCGGCAGGGGATCTATGGCTACACCTTC. Translation gives CASSPDRQGIYGYTF. V is TRBV19 and J is TRBJ1-2, with D possibly TRBD1 on 6 matching bases. The CDR3 is made up of 15 amino acids. The V and J ends lost 5 bases and 4 bases respectively, with 17 bases between them. Per germline, CDR1 LNHDA and CDR2 SQIVND (reference sequence).

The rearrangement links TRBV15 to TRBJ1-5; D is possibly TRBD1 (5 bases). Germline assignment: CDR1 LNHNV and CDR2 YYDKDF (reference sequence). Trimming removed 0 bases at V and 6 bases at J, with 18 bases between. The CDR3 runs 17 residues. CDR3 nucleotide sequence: TGTGCCACCAGCAGAGATTTGATGGGCAGGGTAACTCAGCCCCAGCATTTT. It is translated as CATSRDLMGRVTQPQHF. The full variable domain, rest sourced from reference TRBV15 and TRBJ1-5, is DAMVIQNPRYQVTQFGKPVTLSCSQTLNHNVMYWYQQKSSQAPKLLFHYYDKDFNNEADTPDNFQSRRPNTSFCFLDIRSPGLGDTAMYLCATSRDLMGRVTQPQHFGDGTRLSIL.